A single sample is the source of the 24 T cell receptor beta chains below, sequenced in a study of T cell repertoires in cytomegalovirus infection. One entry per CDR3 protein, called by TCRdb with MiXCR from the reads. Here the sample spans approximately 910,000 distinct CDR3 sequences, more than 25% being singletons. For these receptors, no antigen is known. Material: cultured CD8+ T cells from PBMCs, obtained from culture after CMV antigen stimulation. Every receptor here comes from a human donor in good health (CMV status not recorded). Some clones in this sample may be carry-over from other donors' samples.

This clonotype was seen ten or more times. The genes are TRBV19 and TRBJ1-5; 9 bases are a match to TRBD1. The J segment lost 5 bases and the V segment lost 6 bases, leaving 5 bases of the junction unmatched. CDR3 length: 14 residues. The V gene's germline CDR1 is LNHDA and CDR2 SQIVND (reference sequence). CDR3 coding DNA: TGTGCCAGTAGCATACAGGGGGCCCATCAGCCCCAGCATTTT. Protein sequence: CASSIQGAHQPQHF.

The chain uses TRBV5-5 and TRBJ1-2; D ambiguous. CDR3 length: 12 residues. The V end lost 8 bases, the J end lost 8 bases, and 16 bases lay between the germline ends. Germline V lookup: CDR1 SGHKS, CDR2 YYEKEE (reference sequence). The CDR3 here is CASVDGSIGYTF. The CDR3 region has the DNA TGTGCCAGTGTGGACGGGTCCATCGGCTACACCTTC.

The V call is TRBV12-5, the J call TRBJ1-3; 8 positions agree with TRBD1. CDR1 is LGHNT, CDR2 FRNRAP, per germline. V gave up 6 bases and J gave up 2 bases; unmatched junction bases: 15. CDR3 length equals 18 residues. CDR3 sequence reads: CASGLTGEKRKAGNTIYF. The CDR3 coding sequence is TGTGCTAGTGGCCTGACAGGGGAAAAGAGGAAGGCTGGAAACACCATATATTTT.

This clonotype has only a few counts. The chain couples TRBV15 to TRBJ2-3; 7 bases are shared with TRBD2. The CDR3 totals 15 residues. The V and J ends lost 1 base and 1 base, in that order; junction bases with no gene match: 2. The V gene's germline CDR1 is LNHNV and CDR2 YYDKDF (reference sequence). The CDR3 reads CATSRGLAGTDTQYF. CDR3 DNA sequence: TGTGCCACCAGCAGAGGCCTAGCGGGCACAGATACGCAGTATTTT.

The CDR3 protein is CATSRERHLSVTF. Written as DNA, the CDR3 is TGTGCCACCAGCAGAGAGAGGCATCTCAGTGTCACCTTC. This chain connects TRBV15 to TRBJ1-2; D is unresolved. Germline CDR1 reads LNHNV; CDR2 reads YYDKDF (reference sequence). V was cut by 0 bases and J by 13 bases, with 15 bases left in between. The CDR3 spans 13 residues.

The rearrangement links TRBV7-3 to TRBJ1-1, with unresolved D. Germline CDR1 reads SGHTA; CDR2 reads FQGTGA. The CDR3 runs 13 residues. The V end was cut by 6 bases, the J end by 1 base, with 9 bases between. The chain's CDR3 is CASSYYPNTEAFF. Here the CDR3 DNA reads TGTGCCAGCAGTTATTATCCGAACACTGAAGCTTTCTTT.

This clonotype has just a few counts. The CDR3 DNA reads as TGTGCCAGCCTCTCGACCAATGAGCAGTTCTTC. It yields the protein CASLSTNEQFF. J is TRBJ2-1 and V is TRBV7-6, with unresolved D. V was cut by 8 bases and J by 6 bases, with 8 bases left in between. CDR3 length equals 11 residues. The germline gives CDR1 SGHVS, CDR2 FNYEAQ.

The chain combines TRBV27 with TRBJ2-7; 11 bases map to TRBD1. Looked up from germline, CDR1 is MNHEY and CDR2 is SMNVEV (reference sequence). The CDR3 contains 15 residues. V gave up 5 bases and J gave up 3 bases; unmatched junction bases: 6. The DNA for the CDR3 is TGTGCCAGCAGTCCAGGGACAGGGGGTGGCTACGAGCAGTACTTC. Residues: CASSPGTGGGYEQYF.

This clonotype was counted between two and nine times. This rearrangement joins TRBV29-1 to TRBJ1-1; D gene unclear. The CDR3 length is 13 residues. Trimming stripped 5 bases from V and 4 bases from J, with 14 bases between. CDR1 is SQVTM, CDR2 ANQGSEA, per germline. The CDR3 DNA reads TGCAGCGTTTATATGGACCCGACCACTGAAGCTTTCTTT. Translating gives CSVYMDPTTEAFF.

CDR3 region: CSARIPLSGGPADTQYF. The CDR3 DNA is TGCAGTGCTAGAATCCCACTGAGCGGGGGGCCAGCAGATACGCAGTATTTT. The chain carries TRBV20-1 and TRBJ2-3; 9 nucleotides agree with TRBD2. CDR3 length: 17 amino acids. V lost 2 bases, J lost 4 bases, and 13 bases stayed unmatched. Germline values: CDR1 DFQATT, CDR2 SNEGSKA (reference sequence).

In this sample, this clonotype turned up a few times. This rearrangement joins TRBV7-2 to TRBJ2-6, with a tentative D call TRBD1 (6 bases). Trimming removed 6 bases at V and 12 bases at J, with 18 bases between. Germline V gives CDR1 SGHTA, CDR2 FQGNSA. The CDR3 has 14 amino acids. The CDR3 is CASSPTGPPSVLTF. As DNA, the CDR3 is TGTGCCAGCAGTCCGACAGGACCCCCCTCCGTCCTGACTTTC. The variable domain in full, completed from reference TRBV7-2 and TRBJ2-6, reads GAGVSQSPSNKVTEKGKDVELRCDPISGHTALYWYRQSLGQGLEFLIYFQGNSAPDKSGLPSDRFSAERTGGSVSTLTIQRTQQEDSAVYLCASSPTGPPSVLTFGAGSRLTVL.

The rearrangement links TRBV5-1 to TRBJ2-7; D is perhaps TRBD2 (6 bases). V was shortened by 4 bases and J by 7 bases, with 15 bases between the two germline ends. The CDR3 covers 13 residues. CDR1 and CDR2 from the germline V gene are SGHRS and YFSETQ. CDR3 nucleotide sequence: TGCGCCAGCAGCGCCGGGACTTATTTTGAGCAGTACTTC. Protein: CASSAGTYFEQYF.

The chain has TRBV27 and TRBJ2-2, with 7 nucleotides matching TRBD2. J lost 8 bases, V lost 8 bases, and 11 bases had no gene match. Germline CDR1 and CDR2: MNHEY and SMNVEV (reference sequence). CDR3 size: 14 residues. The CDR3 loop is CASLGGIGAGELFF. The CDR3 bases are TGTGCCAGCTTGGGGGGGATTGGCGCGGGGGAGCTGTTTTTT.

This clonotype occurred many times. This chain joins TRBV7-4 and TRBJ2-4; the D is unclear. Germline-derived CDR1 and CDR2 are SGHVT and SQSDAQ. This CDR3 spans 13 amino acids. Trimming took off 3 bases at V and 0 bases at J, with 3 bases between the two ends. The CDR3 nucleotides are TGTGCCAGCAGCTTTAAAGCCAAAAACATTCAGTACTTC. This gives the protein CASSFKAKNIQYF.

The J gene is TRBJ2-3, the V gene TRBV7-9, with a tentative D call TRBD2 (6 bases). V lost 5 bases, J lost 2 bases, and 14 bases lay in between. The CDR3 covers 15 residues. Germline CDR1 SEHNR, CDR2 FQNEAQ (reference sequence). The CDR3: CASSPEEGHTDTQYF. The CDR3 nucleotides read TGTGCCAGCAGCCCCGAGGAGGGCCACACAGATACGCAGTATTTT.

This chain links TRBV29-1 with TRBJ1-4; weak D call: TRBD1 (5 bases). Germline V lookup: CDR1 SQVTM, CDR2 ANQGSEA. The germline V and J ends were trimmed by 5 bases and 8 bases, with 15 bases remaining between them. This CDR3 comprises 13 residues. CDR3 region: CSVQPGLYEKLFF. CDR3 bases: TGCAGCGTTCAGCCAGGGTTATACGAAAAACTGTTTTTT.

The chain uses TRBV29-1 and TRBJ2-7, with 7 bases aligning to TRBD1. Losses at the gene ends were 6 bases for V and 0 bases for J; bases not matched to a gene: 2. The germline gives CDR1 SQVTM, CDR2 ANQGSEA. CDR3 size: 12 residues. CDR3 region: CSVGDSSYEQYF. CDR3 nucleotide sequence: TGCAGCGTGGGGGACAGCTCCTACGAGCAGTACTTC.

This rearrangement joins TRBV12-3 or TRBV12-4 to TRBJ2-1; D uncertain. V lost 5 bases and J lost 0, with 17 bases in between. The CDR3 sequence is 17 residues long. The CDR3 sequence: CASSPPPGAFSYNEQFF. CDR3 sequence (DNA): TGTGCCAGCAGTCCCCCCCCAGGAGCCTTCTCCTACAATGAGCAGTTCTTC.

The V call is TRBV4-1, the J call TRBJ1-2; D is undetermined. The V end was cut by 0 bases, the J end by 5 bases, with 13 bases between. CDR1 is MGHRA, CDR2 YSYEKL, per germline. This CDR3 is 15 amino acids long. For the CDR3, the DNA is TGCGCCAGCAGCCAAGATCGTGACCTCTGGTATGGCTACACCTTC. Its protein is CASSQDRDLWYGYTF.

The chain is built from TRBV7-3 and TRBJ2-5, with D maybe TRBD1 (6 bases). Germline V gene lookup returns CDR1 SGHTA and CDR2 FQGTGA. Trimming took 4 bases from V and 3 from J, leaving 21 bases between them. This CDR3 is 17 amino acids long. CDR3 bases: TGTGCCAGCAGCTCACAGATACAGGGAAGTAGTGAAGAGACCCAGTACTTC. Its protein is CASSSQIQGSSEETQYF. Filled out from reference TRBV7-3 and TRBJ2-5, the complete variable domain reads GAGVSQTPSNKVTEKGKYVELRCDPISGHTALYWYRQSLGQGPEFLIYFQGTGAADDSGLPNDRFFAVRPEGSVSTLKIQRTERGDSAVYLCASSSQIQGSSEETQYFGPGTRLLVL.

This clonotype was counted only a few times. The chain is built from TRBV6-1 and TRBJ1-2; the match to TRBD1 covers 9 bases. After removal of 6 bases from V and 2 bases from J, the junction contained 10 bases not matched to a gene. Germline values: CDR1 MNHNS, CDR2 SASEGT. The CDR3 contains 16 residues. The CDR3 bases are TGTGCCAGCAGCATCCCCGAGACAGGGGGGAACTATGGCTACACCTTC. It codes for CASSIPETGGNYGYTF.

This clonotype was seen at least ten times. As DNA, the CDR3 is TGTGCCAGCAGCTTCCTAGCGGGGGTTGTAGTAGAGACCCAGTACTTC. Protein sequence: CASSFLAGVVVETQYF. The chain employs TRBV7-9 and TRBJ2-5; 10 nucleotides align to TRBD2. There are 16 residues in the CDR3. The trim removed 3 bases at V and 4 bases at J, leaving 8 bases unmatched. Germline V gene data show CDR1 as SEHNR and CDR2 as FQNEAQ (reference sequence).

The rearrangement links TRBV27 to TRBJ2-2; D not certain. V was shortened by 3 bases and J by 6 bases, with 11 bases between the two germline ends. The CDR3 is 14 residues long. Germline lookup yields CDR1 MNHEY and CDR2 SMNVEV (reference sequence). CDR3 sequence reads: CASSFLQTAGELFF. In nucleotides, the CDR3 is TGTGCCAGCAGTTTCCTACAAACGGCCGGGGAGCTGTTTTTT.

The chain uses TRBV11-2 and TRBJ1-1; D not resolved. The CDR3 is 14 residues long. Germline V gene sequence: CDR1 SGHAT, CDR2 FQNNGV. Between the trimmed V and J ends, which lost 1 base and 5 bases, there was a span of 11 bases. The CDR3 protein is CASSLVFRETEAFF. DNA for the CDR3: TGTGCCAGCAGCTTAGTCTTCCGGGAAACTGAAGCTTTCTTT.